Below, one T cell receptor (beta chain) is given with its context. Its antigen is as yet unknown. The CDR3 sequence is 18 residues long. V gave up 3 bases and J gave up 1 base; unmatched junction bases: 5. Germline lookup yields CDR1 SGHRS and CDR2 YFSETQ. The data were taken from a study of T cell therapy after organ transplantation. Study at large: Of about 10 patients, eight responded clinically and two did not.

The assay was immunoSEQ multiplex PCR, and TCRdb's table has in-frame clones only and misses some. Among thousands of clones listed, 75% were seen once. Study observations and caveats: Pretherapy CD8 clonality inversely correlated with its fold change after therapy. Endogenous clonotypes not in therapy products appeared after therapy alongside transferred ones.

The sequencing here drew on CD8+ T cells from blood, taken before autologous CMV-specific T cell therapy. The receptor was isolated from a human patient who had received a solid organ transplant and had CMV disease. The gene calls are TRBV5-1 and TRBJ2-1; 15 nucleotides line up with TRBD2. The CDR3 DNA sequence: TGCGCCAGCAGCTACGGACTAGCGGGAGGGCATTCCTACAATGAGCAGTTCTTC. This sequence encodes CASSYGLAGGHSYNEQFF.